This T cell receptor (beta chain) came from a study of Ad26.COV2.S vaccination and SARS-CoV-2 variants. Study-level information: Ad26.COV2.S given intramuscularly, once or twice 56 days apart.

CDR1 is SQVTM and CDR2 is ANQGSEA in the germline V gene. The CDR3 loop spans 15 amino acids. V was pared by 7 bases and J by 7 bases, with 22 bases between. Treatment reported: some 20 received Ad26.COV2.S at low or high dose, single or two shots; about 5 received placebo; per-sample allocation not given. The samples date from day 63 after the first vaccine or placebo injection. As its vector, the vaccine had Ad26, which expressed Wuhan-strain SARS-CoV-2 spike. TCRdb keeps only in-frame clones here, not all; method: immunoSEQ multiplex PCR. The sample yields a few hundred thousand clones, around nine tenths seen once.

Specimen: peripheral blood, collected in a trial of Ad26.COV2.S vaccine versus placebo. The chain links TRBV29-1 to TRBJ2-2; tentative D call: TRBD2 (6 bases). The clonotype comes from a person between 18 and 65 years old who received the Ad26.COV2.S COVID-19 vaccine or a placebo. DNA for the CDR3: TGCAGCGCCGCTTACCGGGACTGGAGCGGCGGGGAGCTGTTTTTT. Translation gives CSAAYRDWSGGELFF.